These 20 T cell receptor beta chains were all obtained from the same sample, sequenced in a study of blood T cells in healthy people across ages. It was with a sample-barcoded 5' primer and a J-beta primer mix that a second PCR of roughly 6 to 12 cycles was run. Using its own MiXCR run on the 5' RACE reads, TCRdb lists one record per CDR3 protein. The table shows about 720,000 distinct CDR3 sequences, with approximately 21% occurring only once. The specimen was blood. The source is a man in his 70s in good health.

This clonotype was recorded a few times. This chain connects TRBV6-2 or TRBV6-3 to TRBJ2-4; tentative D call: TRBD1 (6 bases). Germline assignment: CDR1 MNHEY and CDR2 SVGEGT. The V end lost 6 bases, the J end lost 2 bases, and 14 bases lay between the germline ends. This CDR3 contains 15 residues. CDR3 residues: CASRHTGIPKNIQYF. The CDR3 DNA is TGTGCCAGCAGGCACACAGGGATTCCCAAAAACATTCAGTACTTC.

The V and J genes are TRBV5-1 and TRBJ2-5; D possibly corresponds to TRBD2 (6 bases). The V gene lost 4 bases and the J gene lost 5 bases, with 9 bases spanning the gap. Germline V lookup: CDR1 SGHRS, CDR2 YFSETQ. This CDR3 spans 12 amino acids. CDR3 amino acids: CASSKEGETQYF. The CDR3 DNA is TGCGCCAGCAGCAAGGAGGGGGAGACCCAGTACTTC.

This clonotype was observed a few times. V usage is TRBV11-3 and J usage is TRBJ2-3, with 11 bases fitting TRBD2. Germline loops: CDR1 SGHNT, CDR2 YENEEA. The CDR3 runs to 17 residues. V trimming: 5 bases; J trimming: 3 bases; junction bases outside the gene matches: 10. The CDR3: CASSLSLAGESTDTQYF. The CDR3 DNA follows: TGTGCCAGCAGCCTATCACTAGCGGGAGAAAGTACAGATACGCAGTATTTT.

The chain joins TRBV7-9 to TRBJ1-4; 10 bases fit TRBD1. Germline-derived CDR1 and CDR2 are SEHNR and FQNEAQ (reference sequence). The trim removed 5 bases at V and 8 bases at J, leaving 11 bases unmatched. The CDR3 is 16 residues long. CDR3 residues: CASSPDRGSLGEKLFF. The CDR3 DNA sequence: TGTGCCAGCAGCCCGGACAGGGGGTCATTAGGGGAAAAACTGTTTTTT.

This chain links TRBV12-3 or TRBV12-4 with TRBJ2-7, with 9 bases that match TRBD1. V trimming: 5 bases; J trimming: 7 bases; junction bases outside the gene matches: 12. This CDR3 is 15 amino acids long. CDR3 region: CASSHSRDRVAEQYF. CDR3 nucleotide sequence: TGTGCCAGCAGTCACAGCCGGGACAGGGTGGCGGAGCAGTACTTC.

This clonotype has just a few counts. V is TRBV5-1 and J is TRBJ2-3; D is perhaps TRBD2 (6 bases). Looked up from germline, CDR1 is SGHRS and CDR2 is YFSETQ. The ends were cut back, 5 bases at V and 2 bases at J, with 12 bases in the middle. This CDR3 comprises 14 residues. DNA of the CDR3: TGCGCCAGCAGGGGCGGGGCCCACACAGATACGCAGTATTTT. Translation: CASRGGAHTDTQYF. The complete variable domain, with remaining parts taken from reference TRBV5-1 and TRBJ2-3, reads KAGVTQTPRYLIKTRGQQVTLSCSPISGHRSVSWYQQTPGQGLQFLFEYFSETQRNKGNFPGRFSGRQFSNSRSEMNVSTLELGDSALYLCASRGGAHTDTQYFGPGTRLTVL.

This clonotype showed up just a few times. V gene TRBV7-9 combines with J gene TRBJ1-1, with D possibly being TRBD1 (5 bases). The CDR3 sequence is 17 residues long. V was clipped by 5 bases and J by 0 bases, with 19 bases between them. CDR1 SEHNR and CDR2 FQNEAQ come from the germline V gene (reference sequence). The CDR3 nucleotides read TGTGCCAGCAGCCCCTGGGGGGTCGAGAGGGTGAACACTGAAGCTTTCTTT. Residues: CASSPWGVERVNTEAFF.

With regard to this clonotype: A read error is possible here, since a much larger clone lies one base away. J is TRBJ1-4 and V is TRBV20-1; possibly TRBD1 for D (5 bases). The CDR3 runs 13 residues. V lost 5 bases to trimming and J lost 6 bases, with 13 bases between them. Per germline, CDR1 DFQATT and CDR2 SNEGSKA (reference sequence). CDR3 sequence reads: CSAFVTADEKLFF. Here the CDR3 DNA reads TGCAGTGCTTTCGTGACAGCGGATGAAAAACTGTTTTTT.

V is TRBV2 and J is TRBJ2-1; no reliable D call. The germline V gene encodes CDR1 SNHLY and CDR2 FYNNEI. This CDR3 is built from 12 residues. The V and J ends lost 6 bases and 13 bases respectively, with 16 bases between them. DNA for the CDR3: TGTGCCAGCAGCATCCGGGCCGCCCCCCAGTTCTTC. Amino acid sequence: CASSIRAAPQFF.

This chain joins TRBV2 and TRBJ2-1, with no clear D. The CDR3 contains 16 residues. Deletions cut 7 bases from V and 0 bases from J, with 16 bases between. Germline CDR1 and CDR2: SNHLY and FYNNEI. CDR3 sequence reads: CASTTPPVNSYNEQFF. In DNA form, the CDR3 reads TGTGCCAGCACCACTCCACCAGTTAACTCCTACAATGAGCAGTTCTTC.

This clonotype was found many times. At one end, the junction sequence differs from germline, possibly due to a read error. The gene calls are TRBV5-1 and TRBJ2-1, with D maybe TRBD1 (6 bases). Germline-derived CDR1 and CDR2 are SGHRS and YFSETQ. The CDR3 is made up of 15 amino acids. CDR3: CASSLGQGPYNEQFF. The DNA of the CDR3 is TGTGCCAGCAGCTTAGGTCAGGGGCCTTACAATGAGCAGTTCTTC.

This clonotype was observed a few times. This sequence joins TRBV6-4 and TRBJ2-1; TRBD1 matches 8 bases. Germline CDR1 is MRHNA and CDR2 is SNTAGT. Germline trimming cut 5 bases from V and 0 bases from J; bases unmatched to any gene: 6. The CDR3 is 16 residues long. In DNA, the CDR3 is TGTGCCAGCAGTACTAACAGGGGGAGCTCCTACAATGAGCAGTTCTTC. Protein: CASSTNRGSSYNEQFF.

The chain recombines TRBV5-1 with TRBJ2-3, with D hard to call. Per germline, CDR1 SGHRS and CDR2 YFSETQ. Trimming stripped 1 base from V and 2 bases from J, with 11 bases between. The CDR3 length is 15 residues. CDR3 sequence (DNA): TGCGCCAGCAGCTTGCTCGGCGGTTTCACAGATACGCAGTATTTT. This encodes CASSLLGGFTDTQYF.

In its sample, this clonotype was seen once. The chain joins TRBV5-1 to TRBJ1-1, with D hard to call. Trimming removed 6 bases from V and 0 bases from J, with 21 bases in between. CDR1 is SGHRS and CDR2 is YFSETQ in the germline V gene. This CDR3 comprises 17 residues. CDR3 residues: CASKGGRQSGMNTEAFF. CDR3 bases: TGCGCCAGCAAGGGAGGCCGACAATCGGGAATGAACACTGAAGCTTTCTTT.

This clonotype was picked up a small number of times. This rearrangement joins TRBV7-9 to TRBJ2-1, with TRBD1 identical over 8 bases. Germline CDR1 SEHNR, CDR2 FQNEAQ (reference sequence). CDR3 length equals 14 residues. J was trimmed by 3 bases and V by 3 bases; bases with no gene match: 1. This chain's CDR3 is CASSFDRGYNEQFF. CDR3 bases: TGTGCCAGCAGCTTCGACAGGGGCTACAATGAGCAGTTCTTC.

This clonotype was found a few times. The rearrangement uses TRBV28 and TRBJ2-7, with D possibly being TRBD2 (5 bases). The CDR3 length is 12 residues. Germline loops: CDR1 MDHEN, CDR2 SYDVKM. The V end lost 6 bases, the J end lost 5 bases, and 11 bases lay between the germline ends. CDR3 DNA: TGTGCCAGCAGCCCAGTGGGAGACGAGCAGTACTTC. Translated: CASSPVGDEQYF.

This clonotype occurred a few times. This chain links TRBV5-5 with TRBJ1-5; D not resolved. Trimming removed 1 base from V and 7 bases from J, with 12 bases in between. There are 14 residues in the CDR3. Germline assignment: CDR1 SGHKS and CDR2 YYEKEE (reference sequence). CDR3 nucleotide sequence: TGTGCCAGCAGCTTGACTCTTTTGGGGCAGCCCCAGCATTTT. Encoded protein: CASSLTLLGQPQHF.

In its sample, this clonotype was seen a few times. V is TRBV12-3 or TRBV12-4 and J is TRBJ2-6, with D unclear. This CDR3 is built from 12 residues. V dropped 6 bases and J dropped 6 bases, with 6 bases sitting between them. CDR3 nucleotide sequence: TGTGCCAGCAGCAAGGAGGCCAACGTCCTGACTTTC. As protein: CASSKEANVLTF.

This clonotype was detected a few times. The rearrangement uses TRBV12-3 or TRBV12-4 and TRBJ2-3; 7 bases are a match to TRBD2. The V segment lost 6 bases and the J segment 6 bases; nucleotides outside the gene matches: 9. The CDR3 length is 14 residues. The CDR3 reads CASSGRYRRDTQYF. The CDR3 nucleotides read TGTGCCAGCAGCGGGAGGTATCGGCGCGATACGCAGTATTTT.

The chain employs TRBV4-2 and TRBJ1-3; no clear D gene. This CDR3 spans 17 amino acids. CDR1 is LGHNA, CDR2 YNFKEQ, per germline. V lost 1 base to trimming and J lost 0 bases, with 13 bases between them. In DNA form, the CDR3 reads TGTGCCAGCAGCCAAGGGATTGCTTCTAGCTCTGGAAACACCATATATTTT. Translation gives CASSQGIASSSGNTIYF.